The clone carrying this TCR beta chain was recorded at least ten times. Its matching antigen is unknown. A volume of around 9.5 ml of fresh peripheral blood supplied the PBMCs. The CDR3 is 15 residues long. Germline CDR1 and CDR2: LNHDA and SQIVND (reference sequence). The V end was cut by 5 bases, the J end by 0 bases, with 14 bases between. This sample stems from a study of Graves' ophthalmopathy and Graves' hyperthyroidism. Study summary: Peripheral blood was obtained at first diagnosis, ahead of any treatment. General observations from the study: In blood appeared most of the expanded thyroid clonotypes whose frequency exceeded 0.001.

CDR3 regions of TCR beta were amplified from RNA transcripts. The first-round RT-PCR employed HTBI primers together with the Qiagen OneStep RT-PCR kit. A multiplex PCR was then performed as the second round. TCRdb reanalysed the multiplex PCR reads using MiXCR and keeps one entry per CDR3 protein. Of 620,000 or so distinct CDR3 sequences in the sample, about 20% were seen once. The sequenced sample was peripheral blood. V gene TRBV19 combines with J gene TRBJ2-7; D is ambiguous. This clonotype was obtained from a woman aged 18-29 years with stable Graves' hyperthyroidism. Some clones in this sample may be carry-over from other donors' samples. CDR3 sequence reads: CASSHVSTDSYEQYF. For the CDR3, the DNA is TGTGCCAGTAGTCATGTTAGTACAGACTCCTACGAGCAGTACTTC.